This TCR beta chain was identified in a study of patients and donors after allogeneic stem cell transplantation. TCRdb used MiXCR to reprocess the RT-PCR reads, holding one entry per CDR3 protein. The sample has about a million distinct CDR3 sequences, roughly 17% seen once; the top ten hold 6%. CDR3 size: 14 residues. CDR1 and CDR2 from the germline V gene are ENHRY and SYGVKD. With 2 bases clipped from V and 3 bases from J, the junction kept 0 bases outside the gene matches. This clonotype was counted many times. The source of this sequence is a human donor who was either an allogeneic HSCT recipient or a stem cell or donor lymphocyte infusion donor (not recorded which). It is not recorded whose cells these are; they may come from a transplant donor. V gene TRBV10-3 combines with J gene TRBJ1-2; 10 nucleotides match TRBD1. Sequencing was performed on blood, either unsorted or a sorted T cell fraction (not recorded which). CDR3 sequence reads: CAISEGTGDYGYTF. The CDR3 nucleotides read TGTGCCATCAGTGAGGGGACAGGGGACTATGGCTACACCTTC.